The present T cell receptor beta chain was sequenced within a study of blood T cell repertoires in COVID-19. Whole-study context: Both acute and convalescent COVID-19 samples were obtained from the United States, Italy and Spain. Sample material is recorded as cDNA or gDNA derived from T cells, B-cell-depleted T cells, or PBMCs.

In the original analysis: Estimates of nucleated cell counts were drawn from the amplification of reference gene primers. The method was immunoSEQ multiplex PCR; TCRdb's version includes in-frame clones alone and lacks a portion of them. That table furnishes V, J and clone size, whereas the DNA furnished D and trimming. The sample has fewer than 80,000 clones, approximately 80% seen once; the top ten hold 10% to 15%. A Seattle source enrolled patients during active infection and followed them longitudinally. The V gene end was trimmed by 4 bases and the J gene end by 4 bases; junction bases not matched to a gene: 2. CDR1 is SGHDT and CDR2 is YYEEEE in the germline V gene. CDR3 length equals 13 residues.

The chain couples TRBV5-6 to TRBJ2-5; 9 nucleotides align to TRBD2. The clonotype was recovered from a man between 50 and 59 years old with COVID-19, enrolled during active disease. The source material was peripheral blood. DNA of the CDR3: TGTGCCAGCAGCCATAGCGGGGGAGAGACCCAGTACTTC. The encoded protein is CASSHSGGETQYF.